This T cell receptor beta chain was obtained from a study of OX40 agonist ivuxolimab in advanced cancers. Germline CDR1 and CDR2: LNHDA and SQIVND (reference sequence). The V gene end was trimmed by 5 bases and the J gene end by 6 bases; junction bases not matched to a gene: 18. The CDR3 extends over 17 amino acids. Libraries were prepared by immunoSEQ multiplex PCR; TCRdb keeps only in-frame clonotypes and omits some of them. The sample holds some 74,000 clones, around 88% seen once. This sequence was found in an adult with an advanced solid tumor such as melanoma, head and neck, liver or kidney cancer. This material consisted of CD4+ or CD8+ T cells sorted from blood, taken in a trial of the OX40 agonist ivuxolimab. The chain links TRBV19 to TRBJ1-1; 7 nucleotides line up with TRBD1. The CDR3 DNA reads TGTGCCAGTAGTGCTTCAGGGGGTTTGGGTAAGAAACCTGAAGCTTTCTTT. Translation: CASSASGGLGKKPEAFF.